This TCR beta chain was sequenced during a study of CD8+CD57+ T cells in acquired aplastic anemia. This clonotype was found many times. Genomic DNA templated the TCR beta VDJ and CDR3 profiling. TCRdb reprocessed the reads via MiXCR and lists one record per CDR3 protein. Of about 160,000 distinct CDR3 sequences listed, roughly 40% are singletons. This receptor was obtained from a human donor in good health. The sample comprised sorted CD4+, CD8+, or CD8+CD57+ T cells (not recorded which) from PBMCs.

The CDR3 region is CASSYMTNTEAFF. The DNA for the CDR3 is TGTGCCAGCAGTTACATGACGAACACTGAAGCTTTCTTT. The chain uses TRBV6-5 and TRBJ1-1; D uncertain. Trimming removed 2 bases at V and 1 base at J, with 5 bases between. The germline V gene encodes CDR1 MNHEY and CDR2 SVGAGI. The length of the CDR3 is 13 residues.